These T cell receptor beta chains were read from a single sample in a study of T cell responses to AZD1222 COVID-19 vaccine. Clones were read by immunoSEQ multiplex PCR, and TCRdb kept only the in-frame ones, dropping some. The data hold approximately 150,000 clones, with 90% to 95% observed a single time. This sample comprised peripheral blood, obtained on day 0 of AZD1222 vaccination. The source is an adult in good health. Each CDR3 is given with its conserved first and last residue. A D gene is named only where the DNA matches it firmly.

>TRBJ2-1|TRBD2|TRBV19
CASTPMGPAGGSYNEQFF
TGTGCCAGTACCCCAATGGGACCAGCGGGAGGCTCCTACAATGAGCAGTTCTTC
>TRBJ2-1|.|TRBV5-1
CASNRGANNEQFF
TGCGCCAGCAATCGGGGGGCGAACAATGAGCAGTTCTTC
>TRBJ2-1|.|TRBV10-3
CAAALGDNEQFF
TGTGCCGCCGCCTTAGGAGACAATGAGCAGTTCTTC
>TRBJ2-7|.|TRBV7-2
CASSSDYSEQYF
TGTGCCAGCAGCTCAGACTACAGCGAGCAGTACTTC
>TRBJ2-1|TRBD2|TRBV11-2
CASSLEGSGRAEQFF
TGTGCCAGCAGCTTAGAGGGTAGCGGGAGAGCTGAGCAGTTCTTC
>TRBJ2-5|.|TRBV5-8
CASRRPLDRRTQETQYF
TGTGCCAGCAGGAGGCCCCTGGACAGACGGACCCAAGAGACCCAGTACTTC
>TRBJ2-1|.|TRBV9
CASSVAVGGEQFF
TGTGCCAGCAGCGTAGCAGTGGGGGGTGAGCAGTTCTTC
>TRBJ1-2|TRBD1|TRBV30
CAGTLTHRGPRGYTF
TGTGCCGGGACCCTAACGCACAGGGGGCCGAGGGGCTACACCTTC
>TRBJ1-5|.|TRBV27
CASSLGRQGQPQHF
TGTGCCAGCAGTTTAGGCAGGCAGGGGCAGCCCCAGCATTTT
>TRBJ2-2|TRBD1|TRBV28
CASSPPYRGKTGELFF
TGTGCCAGCAGTCCGCCCTACAGGGGGAAGACCGGGGAGCTGTTTTTT
>TRBJ1-2|.|TRBV28
CASRGNTYGYTF
TGTGCCAGCAGGGGAAATACGTATGGCTACACCTTC
>TRBJ2-1|.|TRBV10-1
CASRRGREQFF
TGCGCCAGCCGACGCGGGCGGGAGCAGTTCTTC
>TRBJ2-1|TRBD2|TRBV4-1
CASSQDLEMAGDYNEQFF
TGCGCCAGCAGCCAGGATCTTGAAATGGCGGGAGACTACAATGAGCAGTTCTTC
>TRBJ1-1|.|TRBV27
CASSSREYTEAFF
TGTGCCAGCAGTTCAAGGGAGTACACTGAAGCTTTCTTT
>TRBJ1-3|.|TRBV5-5
CASSLTSSSGNTIYF
TGTGCCAGCAGCTTGACCTCAAGCTCTGGAAACACCATATATTTT
>TRBJ2-7|TRBD2|TRBV2
CASRELMGLANSYEQYF
TGTGCCAGCAGGGAACTCATGGGACTAGCGAACTCCTACGAGCAGTACTTC
>TRBJ2-1|.|TRBV7-8
CASSPWPALFF
TGTGCCAGCAGCCCATGGCCGGCGCTGTTCTTC
>TRBJ2-1|.|TRBV3-1/TRBV3-2
CASSQEASQSSYNEQFF
TGTGCCAGCAGCCAAGAGGCCAGCCAGAGCTCCTACAATGAGCAGTTCTTC
>TRBJ2-5|.|TRBV6-1
CASSELRQLETQYF
TGTGCCAGCAGTGAATTGAGACAGCTAGAGACCCAGTACTTC
>TRBJ1-6|.|TRBV10-3
CAISESGLNSPLHF
TGTGCCATCAGTGAGTCGGGACTAAATTCACCCCTCCACTTT
>TRBJ2-3|TRBD1|TRBV2
CASSERQGGTDTQYF
TGTGCCAGCAGTGAAAGACAGGGGGGCACAGATACGCAGTATTTT
>TRBJ1-3|TRBD1|TRBV7-9
CASSFDREAGNTIYF
TGTGCCAGCAGCTTCGACAGGGAAGCCGGAAACACCATATATTTT
>TRBJ2-3|TRBD2|TRBV9
CASSAGLAGSTDTQYF
TGTGCCAGCAGCGCCGGACTAGCGGGATCCACAGATACGCAGTATTTT